These 11 T cell receptor beta chains share one sample of origin, sequenced in a study of T cell responses to AZD1222 COVID-19 vaccine. Here immunoSEQ multiplex PCR was the method, and the copy in TCRdb shows in-frame clones only, minus some. The sample includes 65,000 to 70,000 clones, 83% of them seen just once. The sample was peripheral blood, taken 28 days after the second AZD1222 dose. The origin of the receptors is an adult who received the AZD1222 COVID-19 vaccine.

This CDR3 reads CASSLFIAGGATGELFF. DNA of the CDR3: TGTGCCAGCAGCTTATTTATAGCGGGGGGGGCCACCGGGGAGCTGTTTTTT. The genes are TRBV11-2 and TRBJ2-2, with TRBD2 matching over 11 bases. Looked up from germline, CDR1 is SGHAT and CDR2 is FQNNGV. This CDR3 comprises 17 residues. The V segment lost 2 bases and the J segment 4 bases; nucleotides outside the gene matches: 6.

The V call is TRBV13, the J call TRBJ2-5, with D possibly matching TRBD1 (6 bases). CDR3 length: 16 amino acids. CDR1 is PRHDT, CDR2 FYEKMQ, per germline (reference sequence). V shed 3 bases and J shed 2 bases, with 16 bases lying between them. The CDR3 region is CASSFPEETGQETQYF. CDR3 DNA sequence: TGTGCCAGCAGCTTTCCCGAGGAGACAGGACAAGAGACCCAGTACTTC.

V gene TRBV6-5 combines with J gene TRBJ2-7, with D possibly being TRBD1 or TRBD2 (5 bases each). Deletions cut 6 bases from V and 0 bases from J, with 15 bases between. Germline-derived CDR1 and CDR2 are MNHEY and SVGAGI. CDR3 length equals 15 residues. The CDR3 nucleotides read TGTGCCAGCAGGACGGGACGGATGAGCTCCTACGAGCAGTACTTC. Translating it yields CASRTGRMSSYEQYF.

The V and J genes are TRBV10-3 and TRBJ2-5; D unresolved. The germline V and J ends were trimmed by 6 bases and 1 base, with 9 bases remaining between them. The CDR3 length is 13 residues. Germline V lookup: CDR1 ENHRY, CDR2 SYGVKD. Here the CDR3 reads CAISPGIQETQYF. Written as DNA, the CDR3 is TGTGCCATCAGCCCAGGAATCCAAGAGACCCAGTACTTC.

The chain joins TRBV14 to TRBJ2-1, with D tentatively TRBD2 (6 bases). Germline CDR1 and CDR2: SGHDN and FVKESK. Trimming took off 2 bases at V and 1 base at J, with 6 bases between the two ends. The CDR3 contains 14 residues. The CDR3 sequence is CASSQRGSYNEQFF. CDR3 nucleotides: TGTGCCAGCAGCCAACGGGGGTCCTACAATGAGCAGTTCTTC.

This clone appeared a single time. The rearrangement joins TRBV25-1 to TRBJ1-2; no clear D gene. The CDR3 is made up of 13 amino acids. Per germline, CDR1 MGHDK and CDR2 SYGVNS. The germline V and J ends were trimmed by 8 bases and 8 bases, with 18 bases remaining between them. The DNA for the CDR3 is TGTGCCAGCGGGGAAGGTGGCCCGGAAGGCTACACCTTC. Amino acids: CASGEGGPEGYTF.

The chain couples TRBV4-3 to TRBJ1-1, with D maybe TRBD1 (5 bases). The CDR3 is made up of 15 amino acids. V lost 3 bases, J lost 5 bases, and 16 bases lay in between. Germline CDR1 is LGHNA and CDR2 is YSLEER. DNA of the CDR3: TGCGCCAGCAGCCACCCGGACGGGGCGCGGACTGAAGCTTTCTTT. This sequence encodes CASSHPDGARTEAFF.

The CDR3 DNA sequence: TGTGCCAGCAGCTTAGAGGGTAACCTCCCCTATGAGCAGTTCTTC. Residues: CASSLEGNLPYEQFF. The gene calls are TRBV7-2 and TRBJ2-1; no definite D call. Germline values: CDR1 SGHTA, CDR2 FQGNSA. Trimming took 1 base from V and 8 from J, leaving 15 bases between them. The CDR3 runs 15 residues.

V is TRBV6-4 and J is TRBJ2-2; weak D call: TRBD1 (7 bases). V lost 6 bases, J lost 1 base, and 24 bases lay in between. The length of the CDR3 is 19 residues. Germline CDR1 and CDR2: MRHNA and SNTAGT. CDR3 in DNA: TGTGCCAGCAGGATAAGGCGGGACAGTCCAGAGAAGAACACCGGGGAGCTGTTTTTT. Protein: CASRIRRDSPEKNTGELFF.

V and J are TRBV6-5 and TRBJ1-5; 9 bases line up with TRBD1. Germline V gives CDR1 MNHEY, CDR2 SVGAGI. V was pared by 10 bases and J by 11 bases, with 15 bases of the junction left unmatched. The CDR3 is made up of 14 amino acids. The CDR3 nucleotides are TGTGCCATCCAACAGGGGGCGCCGGGTTCTACCCAGCATTTT. Residues: CAIQQGAPGSTQHF.

The gene calls are TRBV24-1 and TRBJ2-2, with 8 positions matching TRBD2. The germline V gene encodes CDR1 KGHDR and CDR2 SFDVKD. V was clipped by 2 bases and J by 4 bases; unmatched bases: 5. The CDR3 contains 16 residues. This CDR3 is CATSDSGGGITGELFF. CDR3 in DNA: TGTGCCACCAGTGATTCCGGGGGGGGAATCACCGGGGAGCTGTTTTTT.